The 9 T cell receptor beta chains listed next were all sequenced from one sample in a study of blood T cell repertoires in COVID-19. Some clones are missing from TCRdb's copy, which holds only in-frame ones; the method was immunoSEQ multiplex PCR. The sample holds approximately 50,000 clones; approximately 89% are singletons and the top ten take approximately 6.4%. Sequencing was carried out using peripheral blood. These receptors were obtained from a man in his 60s with acute or convalescent COVID-19.

The V and J genes are TRBV18 and TRBJ2-3; unclear D gene. The germline V and J ends were trimmed by 0 bases and 0 bases, with 7 bases remaining between them. The CDR3 extends over 15 amino acids. Germline assignment: CDR1 KGHSH and CDR2 LQKENI. CDR3 loop: CASSPPTESTDTQYF. CDR3 nucleotides: TGTGCCAGCTCACCACCGACGGAGAGCACAGATACGCAGTATTTT. The full variable domain, completed using reference TRBV18 and TRBJ2-3, is NAGVMQNPRHLVRRRGQEARLRCSPMKGHSHVYWYRQLPEEGLKFMVYLQKENIIDESGMPKERFSAEFPKEGPSILRIQQVVRGDSAAYFCASSPPTESTDTQYFGPGTRLTVL.

In this sample, this clone turned up once. The chain employs TRBV18 and TRBJ2-1, with 7 nucleotides matching TRBD2. The trim removed 4 bases at V and 0 bases at J, leaving 6 bases unmatched. The germline CDR1 and CDR2 sequences are KGHSH and LQKENI. The CDR3 totals 16 residues. The CDR3 region is CASSLGVAGSYNEQFF. CDR3 DNA: TGTGCCAGCTCACTCGGGGTAGCGGGCTCCTACAATGAGCAGTTCTTC.

The gene calls are TRBV10-3 and TRBJ1-3, with TRBD1 matching over 12 bases. The CDR3 runs to 17 residues. Germline CDR1 reads ENHRY; CDR2 reads SYGVKD. Trimming at V came to 7 bases and at J to 4 bases, leaving 11 bases not matched to a gene. Here the CDR3 DNA reads TGTGCCATCACCTCGGGACAGGGGGCGCCTGGGGGAAACACCATATATTTT. As protein: CAITSGQGAPGGNTIYF.

The rearrangement uses TRBV29-1 and TRBJ2-5, with D perhaps TRBD1 (6 bases). V lost 4 bases to trimming and J lost 4 bases, with 10 bases between them. This CDR3 spans 12 amino acids. The V gene's germline CDR1 is SQVTM and CDR2 ANQGSEA. DNA of the CDR3: TGCAGCGTTGTAGGGGGACCAGAGACCCAGTACTTC. Amino acid sequence: CSVVGGPETQYF.

The chain has TRBV7-9 and TRBJ2-1, with D perhaps TRBD2 (5 bases). The CDR3 has 16 amino acids. CDR1 and CDR2 from the germline V gene are SEHNR and FQNEAQ (reference sequence). Trimming cost V 1 base and J 2 bases, with 12 bases left between them. The DNA for the CDR3 is TGTGCCAGCAGCTTAGGGGGAGCCTCCGCCTACAATGAGCAGTTCTTC. Amino acid sequence: CASSLGGASAYNEQFF.

V is TRBV11-2 and J is TRBJ2-2; TRBD2 agrees at 9 bases. V was clipped by 5 bases and J by 5 bases; unmatched bases: 6. Germline V gives CDR1 SGHAT, CDR2 FQNNGV. The CDR3 consists of 15 residues. CDR3 region: CASSRREGQTGELFF. In DNA, the CDR3 is TGTGCCAGCAGCAGGCGGGAGGGCCAAACCGGGGAGCTGTTTTTT.

The V call is TRBV5-1, the J call TRBJ1-3; perhaps TRBD1 as D (6 bases). Germline V gene lookup returns CDR1 SGHRS and CDR2 YFSETQ. Trimming shortened V by 0 bases and J by 5 bases, and 9 bases separated the two germline ends. CDR3 length equals 14 residues. The CDR3 loop reads CASSLGTARNTIYF. As DNA, the CDR3 is TGCGCCAGCAGCTTGGGGACAGCGCGAAACACCATATATTTT.

The V gene is TRBV28, the J gene TRBJ1-1; TRBD1 might be the D (6 bases). Trimming pared 3 bases from V and 5 bases from J, leaving 13 bases between. Per the germline V gene, CDR1 is MDHEN and CDR2 is SYDVKM. This CDR3 contains 14 residues. The CDR3 spells CASSFGGAHTEAFF. CDR3 nucleotides: TGTGCCAGCAGTTTTGGGGGGGCGCATACTGAAGCTTTCTTT.

This rearrangement joins TRBV6-1 to TRBJ1-2; D might be TRBD1 (5 bases). Germline V gene sequence: CDR1 MNHNS, CDR2 SASEGT. This CDR3 contains 14 residues. The V end was cut by 1 base, the J end by 5 bases, with 11 bases between. The CDR3 coding sequence is TGTGCCAGCAGTGAAGGAGGGAGGGGATATGGCTACACCTTC. Translating it yields CASSEGGRGYGYTF.